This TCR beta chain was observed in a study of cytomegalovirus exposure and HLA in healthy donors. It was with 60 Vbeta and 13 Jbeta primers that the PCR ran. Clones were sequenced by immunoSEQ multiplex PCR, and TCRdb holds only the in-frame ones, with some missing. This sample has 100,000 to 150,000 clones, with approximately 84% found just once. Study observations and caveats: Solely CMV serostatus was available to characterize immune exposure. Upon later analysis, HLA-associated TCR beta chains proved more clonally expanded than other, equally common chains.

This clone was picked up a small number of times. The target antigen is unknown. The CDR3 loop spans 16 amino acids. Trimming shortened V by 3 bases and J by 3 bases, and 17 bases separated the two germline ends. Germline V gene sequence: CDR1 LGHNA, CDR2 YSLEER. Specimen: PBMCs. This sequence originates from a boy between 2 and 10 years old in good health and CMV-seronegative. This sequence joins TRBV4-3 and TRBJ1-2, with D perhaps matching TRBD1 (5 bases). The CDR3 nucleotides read TGCGCCAGCAGCCATGCCGATCGGGGGGAGGACTATGGCTACACCTTC. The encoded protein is CASSHADRGEDYGYTF.